The TCR beta chain under discussion was sequenced for a study of blood T cell repertoires in COVID-19. About the study: Researchers got acute and convalescent COVID-19 samples from the United States, Italy and Spain. Sources were T cells, B-cell-depleted T cells, or PBMCs; the material itself was cDNA or gDNA.

About this clone: Other DNA sequences within the sample encode an identical CDR3.

Looked up from germline, CDR1 is SGHAT and CDR2 is FQNNGV. The trim removed 5 bases at V and 1 base at J, leaving 3 bases unmatched. CDR3 length equals 14 residues. Original analysis: The assay estimated nucleated cells by amplifying reference gene primers. Clones were read by immunoSEQ multiplex PCR, and TCRdb kept only the in-frame ones, dropping some. The D gene and trimming were derived from the DNA, and the V and J assignments and clone size from that table. The table records under 90,000 clones, approximately 80% of them present only once. Material for sequencing was peripheral blood. The source is an elderly man with acute or convalescent COVID-19. V usage is TRBV11-2 and J usage is TRBJ1-1; 8 nucleotides match TRBD1. Here the CDR3 DNA reads TGTGCCAGCAGCCTAGGACAGGGGAACACTGAAGCTTTCTTT. Its translation: CASSLGQGNTEAFF.